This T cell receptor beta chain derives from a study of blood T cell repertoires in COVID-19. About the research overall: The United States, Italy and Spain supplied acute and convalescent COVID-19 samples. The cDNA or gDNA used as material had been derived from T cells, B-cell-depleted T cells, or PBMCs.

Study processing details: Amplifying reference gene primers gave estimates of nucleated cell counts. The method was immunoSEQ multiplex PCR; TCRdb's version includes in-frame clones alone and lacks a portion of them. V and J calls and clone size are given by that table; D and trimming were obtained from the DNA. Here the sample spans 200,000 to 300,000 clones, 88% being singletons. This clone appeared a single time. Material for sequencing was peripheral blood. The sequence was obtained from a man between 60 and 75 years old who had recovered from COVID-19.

The CDR3 coding sequence is TGTGCCAGCAGCCTACAGCGGGGGGTTTACGAGCAGTACTTC. It yields the protein CASSLQRGVYEQYF. V gene TRBV7-2 combines with J gene TRBJ2-7, with TRBD2 matching over 9 bases. V gave up 5 bases and J gave up 4 bases; unmatched junction bases: 6. Germline V gene lookup returns CDR1 SGHTA and CDR2 FQGNSA. The CDR3 contains 14 residues.